This is a list of T cell receptor beta chains from one sample in a study of persistence of HIV-infected CD4 T cells. These TCRs are of unknown antigen specificity. Sequenced by immunoSEQ multiplex PCR; TCRdb stores in-frame clones only, minus some. The sample shows tens of thousands of clones, 70% to 75% of them seen only once. The source was CD4+ T cells sorted from PBMCs after roughly 18-hour stimulation, collected from a patient who received antiretroviral therapy. These receptor sequences come from an adult man with HIV who was CMV-seropositive. Both conserved end residues are part of each CDR3. The order of the fields is clone size, J gene, D gene, V gene, CDR3 DNA, CDR3 protein. A D gene is named only where the DNA matches it firmly. The size of a clone is reported for some rows only, either as once, few or many, or as a class for expanded clones.

size: .
J: TRBJ1-1
D: .
V: TRBV7-9
DNA: TGTGCCAGCAGCTTCGATCCGAACACTGAAGCTTTCTTT
CDR3: CASSFDPNTEAFF

size: .
J: TRBJ1-2
D: .
V: TRBV7-9
DNA: TGTGCCAGCAGCTTAGAGCAGGGAATCGCTTGGGGCTACACCTTC
CDR3: CASSLEQGIAWGYTF

size: few
J: TRBJ2-2
D: .
V: TRBV19
DNA: TGTGCCAGTAGTATAGTAGGGGGGACCGGGGAGCTGTTTTTT
CDR3: CASSIVGGTGELFF

size: .
J: TRBJ1-1
D: .
V: TRBV6-6
DNA: TGTGCCTCCTTGAGGCAACTGAACACTGAAGCTTTCTTT
CDR3: CASLRQLNTEAFF

size: .
J: TRBJ1-4
D: TRBD1
V: TRBV5-1
DNA: TGCGCCAGCAGCGGACAGGGACAGGGGTATAATGAAAAACTGTTTTTT
CDR3: CASSGQGQGYNEKLFF

size: .
J: TRBJ2-4
D: TRBD2
V: TRBV7-9
DNA: TGTGCCAGCAGCTTCGACACCGGGGGGTACATTCAGTACTTC
CDR3: CASSFDTGGYIQYF

size: few
J: TRBJ2-1
D: .
V: TRBV27
DNA: TGTGCCAGCAGTTTAGCATTTAAGGATGAGCAGTTCTTC
CDR3: CASSLAFKDEQFF

size: .
J: TRBJ1-6
D: .
V: TRBV7-9
DNA: TGTGCCAGCAGTTCACAAGGAGATGGCCGTGGATCACCCCTCCACTTT
CDR3: CASSSQGDGRGSPLHF

size: .
J: TRBJ1-2
D: .
V: TRBV15
DNA: TGTGCCACCAGCAGCTCTGGACGGCGATCTAACTATGGCTACACCTTC
CDR3: CATSSSGRRSNYGYTF

size: .
J: TRBJ1-2
D: .
V: TRBV2
DNA: TGTGCCAGCAGTCCAGGGTCGGAAAGCTACACCTTC
CDR3: CASSPGSESYTF

size: .
J: TRBJ1-4
D: .
V: TRBV4-1
DNA: TGCGCCAGCAGCCCACGGGCGGAAGGTGAAAAACTGTTTTTT
CDR3: CASSPRAEGEKLFF

size: .
J: TRBJ1-2
D: TRBD1
V: TRBV7-2
DNA: TGTGCCAGCAGTCAAACCAGGGGGTATGGCTACACCTTC
CDR3: CASSQTRGYGYTF